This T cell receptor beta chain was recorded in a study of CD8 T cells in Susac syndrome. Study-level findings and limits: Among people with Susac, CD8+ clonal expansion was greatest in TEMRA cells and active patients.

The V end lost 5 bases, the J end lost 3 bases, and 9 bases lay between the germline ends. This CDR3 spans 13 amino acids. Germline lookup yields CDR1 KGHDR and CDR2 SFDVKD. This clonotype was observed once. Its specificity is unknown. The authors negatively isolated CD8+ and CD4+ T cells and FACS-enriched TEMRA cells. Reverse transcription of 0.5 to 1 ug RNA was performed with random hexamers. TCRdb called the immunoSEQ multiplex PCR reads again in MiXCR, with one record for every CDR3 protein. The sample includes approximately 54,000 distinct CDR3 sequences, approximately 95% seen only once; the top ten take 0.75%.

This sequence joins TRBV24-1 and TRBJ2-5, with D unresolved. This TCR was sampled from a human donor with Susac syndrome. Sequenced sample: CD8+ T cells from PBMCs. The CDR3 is CATSGQTEETQYF. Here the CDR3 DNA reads TGTGCCACCAGTGGCCAGACTGAAGAGACCCAGTACTTC.